The T cell receptor (beta chain) described here comes from a study of CD8+ T cells in alopecia areata. Study-wide findings and caveats: Scalp clonality dropped significantly under tofacitinib, as did expanded CD8+ top-100 clones. Persistence during tofacitinib was seen for many expanded lesional clones in scalp and blood.

Sequencing templates came from extracted RNA that was reverse transcribed into cDNA. Assay used: immunoSEQ multiplex PCR; TCRdb lists only in-frame clones, some missing. The sample has about 190,000 clones; 58% are singletons. Remarks on this clone: Antigen unknown.

Germline CDR1 and CDR2: SEHNR and FQNEAQ (reference sequence). The CDR3 totals 11 residues. Trimming took 1 base from V and 6 from J, leaving 4 bases between them. Treatment of the sample: oral pan-JAK inhibitor, 5-10 mg twice daily. This clonotype originated in a human donor with alopecia areata. Sequenced here: CD8+ T cells sorted from blood, sampled at week 24, from a patient treated with tofacitinib. The chain recombines TRBV7-9 with TRBJ2-7; D is undetermined. The CDR3 spells CASSLDPEQYF. CDR3 nucleotides: TGTGCCAGCAGCTTAGACCCCGAGCAGTACTTC.